This note documents a single T cell receptor (beta chain) sequence. Produced via immunoSEQ multiplex PCR; TCRdb's table is partial and in-frame only. This sample has about 150,000 clones; around nine tenths occur once, and the top ten carry roughly a tenth. This entry belongs to a study of blood T cell repertoires in COVID-19. CDR1 is SNHLY, CDR2 FYNNEI, per germline. The CDR3 runs 19 residues. Trimming cost V 3 bases and J 5 bases; bases outside gene matches: 14. The V gene is TRBV2, the J gene TRBJ2-1; TRBD2 matches at 12 bases. Input material: peripheral blood. This sequence originates from a man aged 60-69 years with active or convalescent COVID-19. The CDR3 loop is CASSDVLASGRGGHNEQFF. The DNA for the CDR3 is TGTGCCAGCAGTGATGTGCTAGCTAGCGGGAGGGGGGGGCACAATGAGCAGTTCTTC.